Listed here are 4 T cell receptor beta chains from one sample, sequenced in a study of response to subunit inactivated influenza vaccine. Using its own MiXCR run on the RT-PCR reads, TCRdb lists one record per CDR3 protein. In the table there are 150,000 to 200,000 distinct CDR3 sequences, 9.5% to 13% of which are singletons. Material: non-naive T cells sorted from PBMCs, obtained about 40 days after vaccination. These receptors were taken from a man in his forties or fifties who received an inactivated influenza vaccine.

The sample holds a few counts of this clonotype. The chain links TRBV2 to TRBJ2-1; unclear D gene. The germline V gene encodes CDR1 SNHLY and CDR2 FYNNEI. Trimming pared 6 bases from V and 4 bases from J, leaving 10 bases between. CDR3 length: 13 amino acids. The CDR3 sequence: CASSVGPYNEQFF. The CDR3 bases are TGTGCCAGCAGCGTCGGACCTTACAATGAGCAGTTCTTC.

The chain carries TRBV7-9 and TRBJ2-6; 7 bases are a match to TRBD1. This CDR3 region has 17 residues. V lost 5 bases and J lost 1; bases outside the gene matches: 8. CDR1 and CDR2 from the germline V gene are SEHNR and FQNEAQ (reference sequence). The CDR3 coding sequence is TGTGCCAGCAGCCAAACAACAGGGGCGTCTGGGGCCAACGTCCTGACTTTC. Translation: CASSQTTGASGANVLTF.

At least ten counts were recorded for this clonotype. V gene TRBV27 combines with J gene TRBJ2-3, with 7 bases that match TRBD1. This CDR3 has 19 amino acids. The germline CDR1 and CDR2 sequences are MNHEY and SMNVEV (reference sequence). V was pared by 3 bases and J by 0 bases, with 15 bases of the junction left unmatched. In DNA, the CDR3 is TGTGCCAGCAGTTTCCATCCCTCCGGGACAGTTTCAAGCACAGATACGCAGTATTTT. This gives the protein CASSFHPSGTVSSTDTQYF.

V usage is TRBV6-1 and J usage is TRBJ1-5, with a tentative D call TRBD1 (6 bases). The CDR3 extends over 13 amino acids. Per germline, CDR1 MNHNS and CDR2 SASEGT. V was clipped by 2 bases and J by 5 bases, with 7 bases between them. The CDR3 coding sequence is TGTGCCAGCAGTGAACACAGGGATCAGCCCCAGCATTTT. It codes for CASSEHRDQPQHF.